This T cell receptor beta chain was obtained from a study of blood T cells in healthy people across ages. Trimming stripped 3 bases from V and 6 bases from J, with 9 bases between. The length of the CDR3 is 13 residues. This clonotype showed up just a few times. A second about 6 to 12 cycle PCR used barcoded and J-beta primers. TCRdb ran MiXCR on the 5' RACE reads and lists one entry per CDR3 protein. The table has about 1,600,000 distinct CDR3 sequences, roughly 45% seen once. Input material: blood. The receptor was derived from a woman younger than 35 in good health. The chain uses TRBV12-3 or TRBV12-4 and TRBJ2-1; tentative D call: TRBD1 (6 bases). As DNA, the CDR3 is TGTGCCAGCAGTTTTATAGGGGGCAATGAGCAGTTCTTC. Translated, it gives CASSFIGGNEQFF.